The 32 T cell receptor beta chains below all came from one sample that was sequenced in a study of blood T cell repertoires in COVID-19 (dated by TCRdb to the early 2020s). Libraries came from the immunoSEQ multiplex PCR assay. The source is immuneACCESS, and TCRdb retained only in-frame sequences with V and J called. Part of the clones is not carried over; for the studies checked, unresolved V genes explain less than half of this, and the remainder is unexplained. The sample table records around 190,000 clones; 70% to 90% of these occur just once. The ten largest clones add up to approximately 1% of the sample. Sequencing was done on a sample of peripheral blood. The source of these receptors is a man aged 25-45 years with acute or convalescent COVID-19.

V and J are TRBV4-1 and TRBJ1-3; TRBD1 matches at 7 bases. J was trimmed by 2 bases and V by 3 bases; bases with no gene match: 7. The germline CDR1 and CDR2 sequences are MGHRA and YSYEKL. CDR3 length: 16 residues. CDR3 bases: TGCGCCAGCAGCCAGCCGGGACAGCGGCCTGGAAACACCATATATTTT. Residues: CASSQPGQRPGNTIYF.

This sequence joins TRBV24-1 and TRBJ2-1, with TRBD2 matching 10 bases. This CDR3 has 17 residues. V trimming: 4 bases; J trimming: 10 bases; junction bases outside the gene matches: 15. From germline, CDR1 is KGHDR and CDR2 SFDVKD. This CDR3 reads CATSDPKAGGQFGEQFF. The CDR3 region has the DNA TGTGCCACCAGTGACCCGAAAGCGGGGGGGCAGTTTGGAGAGCAGTTCTTC.

This clone was counted a single time. This sequence joins TRBV4-2 and TRBJ2-7; 10 bases map to TRBD1. Germline assignment: CDR1 LGHNA and CDR2 YNFKEQ. Trimming removed 1 base from V and 5 bases from J; junction bases left unmatched: 5. The CDR3 length is 15 residues. The CDR3 is CASSQVDRGTNEQYF. As DNA, the CDR3 is TGTGCCAGCAGCCAAGTGGACAGGGGGACAAACGAGCAGTACTTC.

CDR3 in amino acids: CASSQAIGAGTQYF. The CDR3 DNA reads TGTGCCAGCAGCCAAGCGATAGGCGCGGGGACCCAGTACTTC. The chain has TRBV3-1 (or the pseudogene TRBV3-2) and TRBJ2-5, with a weak D call TRBD2 (5 bases). CDR1 LGHDT and CDR2 YNNKEL come from the germline V gene (reference sequence). The CDR3 is made up of 14 amino acids. V lost 1 base, J lost 7 bases, and 13 bases lay in between.

The rearrangement uses TRBV6-5 and TRBJ1-5; 8 positions match TRBD1. The trim removed 4 bases at V and 4 bases at J, leaving 6 bases unmatched. The CDR3 consists of 15 residues. Germline V gene lookup returns CDR1 MNHEY and CDR2 SVGAGI. CDR3 in amino acids: CASSSGTGVNQPQHF. In DNA, the CDR3 is TGTGCCAGCAGTTCCGGGACAGGAGTTAATCAGCCCCAGCATTTT.

The chain employs TRBV28 and TRBJ1-6; D remains unclear. Looked up from germline, CDR1 is MDHEN and CDR2 is SYDVKM. The CDR3 has 12 amino acids. V was cut by 11 bases and J by 7 bases, with 12 bases left in between. The CDR3 loop reads CASGLGNSPLHF. The CDR3 coding sequence is TGTGCCTCGGGGTTGGGGAATTCACCCCTCCACTTT.

This sequence joins TRBV27 and TRBJ2-5; weak D call: TRBD2 (6 bases). The CDR3 is made up of 14 amino acids. The V and J ends lost 2 bases and 1 base respectively, with 8 bases between them. Per the germline V gene, CDR1 is MNHEY and CDR2 is SMNVEV (reference sequence). CDR3 nucleotides: TGTGCCAGCAGTTTACACGGGAGCCAAGAGACCCAGTACTTC. Encoded protein: CASSLHGSQETQYF.

This clone was seen only a few times. The chain carries TRBV7-8 and TRBJ1-3; the D gene is possibly TRBD1 (6 bases). CDR3 length equals 15 residues. Germline values: CDR1 SGHVS, CDR2 FQNEAQ. V was shortened by 1 base and J by 4 bases, with 11 bases between the two germline ends. The CDR3 DNA is TGTGCCAGCAGCTTAGGGCAGGGGCAAGGAAACACCATATATTTT. This codes for CASSLGQGQGNTIYF.

J is TRBJ2-7 and V is TRBV28, with 10 bases aligning to TRBD1. The CDR3 covers 16 residues. Unmatched junction bases numbered 14, after V lost 6 bases and J lost 6 bases. Germline V lookup: CDR1 MDHEN, CDR2 SYDVKM. CDR3 amino acids: CASSHRKSGQGSEQYF. The DNA for the CDR3 is TGTGCCAGCAGCCACCGAAAATCGGGACAGGGGTCCGAGCAGTACTTC.

The chain uses TRBV6-6 and TRBJ1-5; D gene uncertain. Trimming removed 11 bases at V and 0 bases at J, with 11 bases between. Germline CDR1 MNHNY, CDR2 SVGAGI (reference sequence). The CDR3 spans 13 residues. CDR3 nucleotides: TGTGCCGGAGGGTTCACTAGCAATCAGCCCCAGCATTTT. Translating it yields CAGGFTSNQPQHF.

The chain recombines TRBV4-1 with TRBJ2-5, with D unclear. CDR1 MGHRA and CDR2 YSYEKL come from the germline V gene. V lost 0 bases, J lost 2 bases, and 10 bases lay in between. CDR3 length: 15 residues. The CDR3 protein is CASSQDKRRQETQYF. The CDR3 region has the DNA TGCGCCAGCAGCCAAGATAAGAGGCGTCAAGAGACCCAGTACTTC.

This chain uses TRBV6-5 with TRBJ2-7, with 7 bases that match TRBD1. The CDR3 sequence is 13 residues long. V lost 10 bases to trimming and J lost 3 bases; unmatched junction nucleotides: 9. Germline V lookup: CDR1 MNHEY, CDR2 SVGAGI. CDR3 DNA sequence: TGTGCCACCCGGACAGGAAGTAGCTACGAGCAGTACTTC. Translating gives CATRTGSSYEQYF.

The V gene is TRBV6-2 or TRBV6-3, the J gene TRBJ2-5; 8 nucleotides match TRBD2. This CDR3 spans 15 amino acids. Trimming removed 0 bases from V and 5 bases from J; junction bases left unmatched: 5. Germline values: CDR1 MNHEY, CDR2 SVGEGT. CDR3 coding DNA: TGTGCCAGCAGTTACTCGGGACTAGGCTCTGAGACCCAGTACTTC. It encodes CASSYSGLGSETQYF.

The chain is built from TRBV7-2 and TRBJ2-1; tentative D call: TRBD2 (5 bases). The CDR3 is 11 amino acids. The V gene's germline CDR1 is SGHTA and CDR2 FQGNSA. Trimming took off 5 bases at V and 13 bases at J, with 12 bases between the two ends. CDR3 sequence reads: CASSLLDPQFF. As DNA, the CDR3 is TGTGCCAGCAGCCTACTAGACCCCCAGTTCTTC. Full variable domain (rest looked up from reference TRBV7-2 and TRBJ2-1): GAGVSQSPSNKVTEKGKDVELRCDPISGHTALYWYRQSLGQGLEFLIYFQGNSAPDKSGLPSDRFSAERTGGSVSTLTIQRTQQEDSAVYLCASSLLDPQFFGPGTRLTVL.

The chain joins TRBV11-2 to TRBJ1-1; D is possibly TRBD1 (5 bases). V shed 5 bases and J shed 3 bases, with 22 bases lying between them. The CDR3 runs 17 residues. Germline lookup yields CDR1 SGHAT and CDR2 FQNNGV. The CDR3 spells CASSKEVWGDLYTEAFF. The DNA of the CDR3 is TGTGCCAGCAGCAAGGAGGTTTGGGGGGACCTTTACACTGAAGCTTTCTTT.

The rearrangement joins TRBV30 to TRBJ1-4, with D possibly matching TRBD1 (5 bases). Between the trimmed V and J ends, which lost 5 bases and 8 bases, there was a span of 15 bases. This CDR3 is built from 13 residues. CDR1 and CDR2 (germline): GTSNPN, SVGIG (reference sequence). CDR3 protein: CAWERGTREKLFF. DNA for the CDR3: TGTGCCTGGGAGCGAGGGACTAGAGAAAAACTGTTTTTT.

The chain employs TRBV2 and TRBJ2-7, with unresolved D. The CDR3 is 14 amino acids. The germline V gene has CDR1 SNHLY and CDR2 FYNNEI. Trimming shortened V by 0 bases and J by 3 bases, and 9 bases separated the two germline ends. DNA of the CDR3: TGTGCCAGCAGTGAAGCGCTCATCAGCTACGAGCAGTACTTC. Protein sequence: CASSEALISYEQYF. Looking up the rest from reference TRBV2 and TRBJ2-7 gives the full variable domain: EPEVTQTPSHQVTQMGQEVILRCVPISNHLYFYWYRQILGQKVEFLVSFYNNEISEKSEIFDDQFSVERPDGSNFTLKIRSTKLEDSAMYFCASSEALISYEQYFGPGTRLTVT.

The chain carries TRBV28 and TRBJ1-5; D not resolved. Trimming took 4 bases from V and 4 from J, leaving 8 bases between them. This CDR3 has 13 amino acids. Per the germline V gene, CDR1 is MDHEN and CDR2 is SYDVKM. CDR3 nucleotides: TGTGCCAGCAGTTCACAGATTAATCAGCCCCAGCATTTT. It translates to CASSSQINQPQHF.

This chain uses TRBV5-4 with TRBJ2-1, with TRBD1 identical over 11 bases. The ends lost 5 bases at V and 9 bases at J; junction bases unmatched: 19. The CDR3 length is 18 residues. Germline V CDR1 and CDR2: SGHNT, YYREEE (reference sequence). The CDR3 here is CASSKGTGTGGTSSEQFF. DNA of the CDR3: TGTGCCAGCAGTAAGGGTACCGGGACAGGGGGTACCTCCAGTGAGCAGTTCTTC.

The V and J genes are TRBV9 and TRBJ1-6, with TRBD1 as a possible D gene (6 bases). CDR3 length: 15 residues. Germline V gives CDR1 SGDLS, CDR2 YYNGEE. Trimming removed 6 bases from V and 6 bases from J, with 16 bases in between. The CDR3 region is CASTPNVGGNSPLHF. CDR3 coding DNA: TGTGCCAGCACCCCCAATGTAGGGGGTAATTCACCCCTCCACTTT.

The chain has TRBV18 and TRBJ2-7; D gene ambiguous. Germline-derived CDR1 and CDR2 are KGHSH and LQKENI. With 0 bases removed from V and 4 bases from J, the gap between germline ends came to 7 bases. The CDR3 is made up of 13 amino acids. This chain's CDR3 is CASSPPISYEQYF. CDR3 nucleotides: TGTGCCAGCTCACCACCGATTAGTTACGAGCAGTACTTC.

The CDR3 reads CASSLGTGGGEGYTF. The CDR3 DNA follows: TGTGCCAGCAGCTTAGGGACAGGGGGCGGGGAAGGCTACACCTTC. The chain uses TRBV11-2 and TRBJ1-2; 11 bases are a match to TRBD1. Germline CDR1 is SGHAT and CDR2 is FQNNGV. The V segment lost 1 base and the J segment 8 bases; nucleotides outside the gene matches: 6. There are 15 residues in the CDR3. The variable domain in full, with the rest retrieved from reference TRBV11-2 and TRBJ1-2, is EAGVAQSPRYKIIEKRQSVAFWCNPISGHATLYWYQQILGQGPKLLIQFQNNGVVDDSQLPKDRFSAERLKGVDSTLKIQPAKLEDSAVYLCASSLGTGGGEGYTFGSGTRLTVV.

This rearrangement joins TRBV6-5 to TRBJ2-7; 9 bases agree with TRBD2. Germline assignment: CDR1 MNHEY and CDR2 SVGAGI. Trimming cost V 2 bases and J 2 bases; bases outside gene matches: 4. CDR3 length equals 15 residues. In nucleotides, the CDR3 is TGTGCCAGCAGTTACGAGGCGGGGGGGCCCTACGAGCAGTACTTC. Its protein is CASSYEAGGPYEQYF.

The chain employs TRBV23-1 and TRBJ1-5; TRBD1 matches 7 bases. TRBV23-1 is an ORF, with its function uncertain. There are 18 residues in the CDR3. The V and J ends lost 7 bases and 2 bases, in that order; junction bases with no gene match: 17. CDR3 coding DNA: TGCGCCAGCACGGGGGACAGTTTGCCCCATGTTGGCAATCAGCCCCAGCATTTT. Its protein product is CASTGDSLPHVGNQPQHF.

CDR3 residues: CASSLEGRDQPQHF. CDR3 nucleotide sequence: TGCGCCAGCAGCTTGGAGGGGAGGGATCAGCCCCAGCATTTT. The J gene is TRBJ1-5, the V gene TRBV5-1, with a possible D match to TRBD1 (5 bases). Trimming pared 0 bases from V and 5 bases from J, leaving 9 bases between. The CDR3 length is 14 residues. Germline V lookup: CDR1 SGHRS, CDR2 YFSETQ.

This sequence joins TRBV14 and TRBJ2-7; D is undetermined. Germline-derived CDR1 and CDR2 are SGHDN and FVKESK. CDR3 length equals 13 residues. Deletions cut 4 bases from V and 3 bases from J, with 10 bases between. The DNA of the CDR3 is TGTGCCAGCAGCCCTACAACTAACTACGAGCAGTACTTC. Translation: CASSPTTNYEQYF. Complete variable domain (other parts from reference TRBV14 and TRBJ2-7): EAGVTQFPSHSVIEKGQTVTLRCDPISGHDNLYWYRRVMGKEIKFLLHFVKESKQDESGMPNNRFLAERTGGTYSTLKVQPAELEDSGVYFCASSPTTNYEQYFGPGTRLTVT.

V is TRBV11-2 and J is TRBJ1-2, with unresolved D. Germline V gives CDR1 SGHAT, CDR2 FQNNGV. The CDR3 is made up of 14 amino acids. V was clipped by 6 bases and J by 1 base, with 12 bases between them. The CDR3 region has the DNA TGTGCCAGCAGTCTAGATCCTGATAACTATGGCTACACCTTC. Protein: CASSLDPDNYGYTF.

The chain is built from TRBV28 and TRBJ1-2; D remains unclear. CDR1 MDHEN and CDR2 SYDVKM come from the germline V gene. V was pared by 10 bases and J by 1 base, with 16 bases between. This CDR3 is 14 amino acids long. CDR3 DNA sequence: TGTGCCACAAAAGCCTCACTCCTTAACTATGGCTACACCTTC. This codes for CATKASLLNYGYTF.

The CDR3 loop is CASSSGHLDEQYF. The CDR3 bases are TGTGCCAGCAGTTCGGGACATCTGGACGAGCAGTACTTC. The chain uses TRBV28 and TRBJ2-7, with a tentative D call TRBD1 (6 bases). The germline gives CDR1 MDHEN, CDR2 SYDVKM. CDR3 length equals 13 residues. With 4 bases removed from V and 5 bases from J, the gap between germline ends came to 12 bases.

This clone was seen more than once but under ten times. The rearrangement joins TRBV2 to TRBJ2-5; 8 bases align to TRBD1. Looked up from germline, CDR1 is SNHLY and CDR2 is FYNNEI. The V and J ends lost 4 bases and 5 bases, in that order; junction bases with no gene match: 6. This CDR3 is 14 amino acids long. In DNA form, the CDR3 reads TGTGCCAGCAGTGCCCAGGGGGCACGGGAGACCCAGTACTTC. It is translated as CASSAQGARETQYF.

The CDR3: CASSHRGAKNIQYF. CDR3 DNA sequence: TGTGCCAGCAGTCATAGGGGGGCCAAAAACATTCAGTACTTC. The chain recombines TRBV7-2 with TRBJ2-4; D possibly corresponds to TRBD1 (6 bases). Trimming cost V 6 bases and J 1 base, with 10 bases left between them. The CDR3 extends over 14 amino acids. Germline values: CDR1 SGHTA, CDR2 FQGNSA.

The chain uses TRBV11-2 and TRBJ2-3; D gene uncertain. Trimming shortened V by 5 bases and J by 5 bases, and 11 bases separated the two germline ends. Germline CDR1 and CDR2: SGHAT and FQNNGV. The CDR3 runs 13 residues. The CDR3 region is CASSPSPLDTQYF. CDR3 sequence (DNA): TGTGCCAGCAGCCCGTCCCCCTTAGATACGCAGTATTTT.